This TCR beta chain was observed in a study of radiotherapy plus CTLA-4 blockade in lung cancer. In the study overall: Patients showed objective responses in 15% to 20% of cases and disease control in roughly 31%. Findings and caveats of the study: Together with interferon-beta, which increased in serum after radiation, early dynamic changes in blood T cell clones were reportedly the best predictors of response.

Notes on this clone: Its antigen is unidentified.

Chemo-refractory metastatic non-small-cell lung cancer patients received focal radiation with ipilimumab CTLA-4 blockade. Using immunoSEQ multiplex PCR, the repertoire was profiled, and TCRdb retains in-frame clones only, with some absent. The sample has roughly 110,000 clones, about 83% seen once; the top ten hold under 3%. V lost 4 bases to trimming and J lost 4 bases, with 13 bases between them. This CDR3 comprises 14 residues. The germline CDR1 and CDR2 sequences are LNHDA and SQIVND (reference sequence). The chain couples TRBV19 to TRBJ1-1; no definite D call. Source: peripheral blood, taken from a patient treated with radiotherapy plus ipilimumab. This sequence was found in a human donor with non-small cell lung cancer that progressed on radiotherapy plus ipilimumab. Some clones in this sample may be carry-over from other donors' samples. The CDR3 reads CASSKQRGTTEAFF. CDR3 coding DNA: TGTGCCAGTAGTAAACAACGGGGTACCACTGAAGCTTTCTTT. The entire variable domain, with the rest obtained from reference TRBV19 and TRBJ1-1, is as follows: DGGITQSPKYLFRKEGQNVTLSCEQNLNHDAMYWYRQDPGQGLRLIYYSQIVNDFQKGDIAEGYSVSREKKESFPLTVTSAQKNPTAFYLCASSKQRGTTEAFFGQGTRLTVV.